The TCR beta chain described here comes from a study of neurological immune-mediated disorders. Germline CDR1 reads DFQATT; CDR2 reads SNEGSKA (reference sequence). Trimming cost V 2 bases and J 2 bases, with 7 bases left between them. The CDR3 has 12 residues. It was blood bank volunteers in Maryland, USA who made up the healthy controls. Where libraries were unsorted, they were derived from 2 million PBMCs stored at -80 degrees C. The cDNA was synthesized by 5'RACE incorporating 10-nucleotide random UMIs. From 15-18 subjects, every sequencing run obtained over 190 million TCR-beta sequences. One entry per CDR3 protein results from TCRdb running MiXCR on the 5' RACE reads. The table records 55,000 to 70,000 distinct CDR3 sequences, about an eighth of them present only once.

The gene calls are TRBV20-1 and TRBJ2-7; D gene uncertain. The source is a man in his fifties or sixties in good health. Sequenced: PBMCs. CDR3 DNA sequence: TGCAGTGCTAGACAGGTAACCTACGAGCAGTACTTC. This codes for CSARQVTYEQYF.